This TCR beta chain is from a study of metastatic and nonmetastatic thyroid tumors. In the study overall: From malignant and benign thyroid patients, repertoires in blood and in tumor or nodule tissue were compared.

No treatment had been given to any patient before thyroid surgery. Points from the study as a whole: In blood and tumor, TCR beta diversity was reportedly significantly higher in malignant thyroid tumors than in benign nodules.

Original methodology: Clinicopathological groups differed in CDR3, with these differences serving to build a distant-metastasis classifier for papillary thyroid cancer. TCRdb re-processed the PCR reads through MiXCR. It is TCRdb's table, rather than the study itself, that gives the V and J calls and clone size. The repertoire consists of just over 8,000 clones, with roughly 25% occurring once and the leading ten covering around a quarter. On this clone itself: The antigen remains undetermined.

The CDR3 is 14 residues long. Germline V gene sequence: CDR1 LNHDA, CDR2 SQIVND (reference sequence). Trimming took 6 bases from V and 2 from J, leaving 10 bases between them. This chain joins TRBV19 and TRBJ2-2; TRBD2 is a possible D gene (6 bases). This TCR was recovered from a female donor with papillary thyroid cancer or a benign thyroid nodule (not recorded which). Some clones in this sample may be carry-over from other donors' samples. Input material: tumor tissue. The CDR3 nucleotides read TGTGCCAGTAGCCCGGACTATAACACCGGGGAGCTGTTTTTT. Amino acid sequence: CASSPDYNTGELFF. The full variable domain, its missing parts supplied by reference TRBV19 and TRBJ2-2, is DGGITQSPKYLFRKEGQNVTLSCEQNLNHDAMYWYRQDPGQGLRLIYYSQIVNDFQKGDIAEGYSVSREKKESFPLTVTSAQKNPTAFYLCASSPDYNTGELFFGEGSRLTVL.